The T cell receptor (beta chain) under discussion was sequenced for a study of early T cells in non-severe SARS-CoV-2 infection. Unique molecular identifiers tagged individual cDNA molecules. One entry per CDR3 protein results from TCRdb running MiXCR on the 5' RACE reads. The sample yields about 52,000 distinct CDR3 sequences, approximately 9.9% seen once. This clonotype was observed many times. Its antigen is not identified. The ends were cut back, 6 bases at V and 2 bases at J, with 11 bases in the middle. This CDR3 region has 15 residues. CDR1 MDHEN and CDR2 SYDVKM come from the germline V gene. Overall study results and limits: Comparison of clonotypes with VDJdb favored anti-spike CD8 responses while missing private and CD4 specificities.

This sequence originates from an adult who was a healthcare worker with PCR-confirmed SARS-CoV-2 infection or an uninfected control (not recorded which). The gene calls are TRBV28 and TRBJ2-6; the D gene is possibly TRBD2 (5 bases). The material sequenced was whole blood. Written as DNA, the CDR3 is TGTGCCAGCAGAAGTGGAGGTGCTGGGGCCAACGTCCTGACTTTC. Its protein is CASRSGGAGANVLTF.